This T cell receptor (beta chain) emerged from a study of cytomegalovirus exposure and HLA in healthy donors. Study-level information: Findings of an earlier analysis included some 110 million unique TCR beta sequences from roughly 180 million T cells. Findings and limits, study-wide: When analyzed later, a missense DCLRE1C variant was found to be linked to TCR beta V- and J-gene trimming. As immune exposure information, only CMV serostatus was available.

The CDR3 covers 15 residues. Germline CDR1 reads SGHVS; CDR2 reads FQNEAQ. The ends lost 5 bases at V and 1 base at J; junction bases unmatched: 6. A few counts support this clone. Its antigen remains unidentified. The primer mix had 60 Vbeta and 13 Jbeta primers. The assay was immunoSEQ multiplex PCR, and TCRdb's table has in-frame clones only and misses some. The sample has around 50,000 clones; approximately 67% are singletons. V is TRBV7-8 and J is TRBJ2-7, with 9 positions matching TRBD2. The specimen sequenced was PBMCs. The clonotype was recovered from a man aged 25 to 40 in good health and CMV-seronegative. CDR3 loop: CASSLRLAASYEQYF. The DNA of the CDR3 is TGTGCCAGCAGCCTTAGACTAGCGGCATCCTACGAGCAGTACTTC.